This TCR beta chain was documented in a study of beta chain features in type 1 diabetes. Study in general: The patient and healthy donor groups were comparable for age, gender and cell yields.

Trimming removed 4 bases from V and 3 bases from J, with 11 bases in between. The CDR3 is 13 amino acids. CDR1 and CDR2 from the germline V gene are SGHRS and YFSETQ. Reverse transcription of all isolated RNA meant that expressed TCRB transcripts were sequenced. Sequencing was performed with immunoSEQ multiplex PCR; in TCRdb, only in-frame clones are kept and a portion is missing. In the table there are over 100,000 clones, 30% to 50% of which are singletons. Worth noting for this clone: Its antigen is not identified.

Notes on the study in general: Healthy donors had naive, central memory and Treg TCRB repertoires that appeared less similar than those seen among patients.

The chain has TRBV5-1 and TRBJ2-7, with a tentative D call TRBD1 (5 bases). The source of this sequence is a woman aged 18-29 years in good health. The material sequenced was stem cell memory CD4+ T cells from blood. The CDR3 DNA sequence: TGCGCCAGCAGCAAAGGACAAGACTACGAGCAGTACTTC. Its translation is CASSKGQDYEQYF.